This T cell receptor beta chain derives from a study of blood T cell repertoires in COVID-19. On the study more broadly: COVID-19 samples from acute and convalescent phases originated in the United States, Italy and Spain.

V dropped 5 bases and J dropped 4; count of bases not matched to a gene: 12. Germline V gene sequence: CDR1 MDHEN, CDR2 SYDVKM. The CDR3 extends over 16 amino acids. Original analysis: Researchers report that nucleated cell counts were estimated from reference gene primer amplification. Assay used: immunoSEQ multiplex PCR; TCRdb lists only in-frame clones, some missing. V, J and clone size were drawn from that table, and D and trimming were deduced from the DNA. The sample shows 95,000 to 120,000 clones, roughly 90% of them seen only once. The chain uses TRBV28 and TRBJ1-2; 8 nucleotides line up with TRBD1. The TCR was taken from a woman in her 70s who had recovered from COVID-19. The material sequenced was peripheral blood. CDR3: CASSRGRIQGGYGYTF. In DNA, the CDR3 is TGTGCCAGCAGTCGGGGTCGGATACAGGGGGGCTATGGCTACACCTTC.